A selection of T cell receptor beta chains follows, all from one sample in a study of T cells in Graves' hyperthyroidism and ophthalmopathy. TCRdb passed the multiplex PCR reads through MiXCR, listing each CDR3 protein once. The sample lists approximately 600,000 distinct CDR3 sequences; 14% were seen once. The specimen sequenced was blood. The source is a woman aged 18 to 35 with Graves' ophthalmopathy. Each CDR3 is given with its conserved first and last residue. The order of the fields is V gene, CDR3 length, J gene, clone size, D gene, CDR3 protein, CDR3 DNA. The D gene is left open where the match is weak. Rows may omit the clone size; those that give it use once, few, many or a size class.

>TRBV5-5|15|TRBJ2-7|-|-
CASSLSRAPSYEQYF
TGTGCCAGCAGCTTGTCGAGGGCGCCCTCCTACGAGCAGTACTTC
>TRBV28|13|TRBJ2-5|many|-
CASSLGLSETQYF
TGTGCCAGCAGCCTGGGACTCTCAGAGACCCAGTACTTC
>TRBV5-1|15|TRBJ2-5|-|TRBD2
CASSLVLALQETQYF
TGCGCCAGCAGCTTGGTACTAGCGTTACAAGAGACCCAGTACTTC
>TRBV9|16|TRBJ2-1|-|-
CVSSVVGGSSYNEQFF
TGTGTCAGCAGCGTAGTGGGAGGAAGCTCCTACAATGAGCAGTTCTTC
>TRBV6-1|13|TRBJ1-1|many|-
CASSETVNTEAFF
TGTGCCAGCAGTGAGACAGTGAACACTGAAGCTTTCTTT
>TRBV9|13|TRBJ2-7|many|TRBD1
CASSRDRGNEQYF
TGTGCCAGCAGCCGGGACAGGGGCAACGAGCAGTACTTC
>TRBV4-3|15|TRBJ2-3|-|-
CASSQDGGSKDTQYF
TGCGCCAGCAGCCAAGACGGTGGTAGCAAAGATACGCAGTATTTT
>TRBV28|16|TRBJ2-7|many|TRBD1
CASSQPGQGSSYEQYF
TGTGCCAGCAGTCAACCTGGACAGGGTAGTTCCTACGAGCAGTACTTC
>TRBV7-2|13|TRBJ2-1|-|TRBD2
CASRPGLAGAAFF
TGTGCCAGCAGACCGGGACTAGCGGGAGCAGCGTTCTTC
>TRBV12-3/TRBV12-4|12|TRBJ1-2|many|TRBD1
CASSQGAHGYTF
TGTGCCAGCAGCCAGGGGGCGCATGGCTACACCTTC
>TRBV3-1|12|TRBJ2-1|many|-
CASSLTRNEQFF
TGTGCCAGCAGCCTAACTAGAAATGAGCAGTTCTTC
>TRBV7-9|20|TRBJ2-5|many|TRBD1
CASSLGSPEQGARRAGTQYF
TGTGCCAGCAGCTTAGGGAGCCCTGAGCAGGGGGCCAGGCGGGCAGGGACCCAGTACTTC
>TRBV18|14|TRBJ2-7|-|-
CASSPDDSYGEQYF
TGTGCCAGCTCACCCGACGATAGCTACGGGGAGCAGTACTTC
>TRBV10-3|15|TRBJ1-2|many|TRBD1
CAISDLDRGDYGYTF
TGTGCCATCAGTGATTTGGACAGGGGGGACTATGGCTACACCTTC
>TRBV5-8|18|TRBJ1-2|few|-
CASSPHHVPGTLSYGYTF
TGTGCCAGCAGCCCACACCACGTTCCCGGGACCCTCTCCTATGGCTACACCTTC
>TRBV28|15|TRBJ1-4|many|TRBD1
CASRTLGQGARKLFF
TGTGCCAGCAGGACTCTCGGGCAGGGGGCTCGGAAACTGTTTTTT
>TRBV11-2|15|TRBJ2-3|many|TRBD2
CASSRTSGGTDTQYF
TGTGCCAGCAGCCGGACTAGCGGAGGCACAGATACGCAGTATTTT
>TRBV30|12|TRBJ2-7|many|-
CAWSVSSYEQYF
TGTGCCTGGAGTGTAAGCTCCTACGAGCAGTACTTC
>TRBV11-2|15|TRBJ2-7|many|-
CASSLPDSRFYEQYF
TGTGCCAGCAGCTTACCCGACAGCCGTTTCTACGAGCAGTACTTC
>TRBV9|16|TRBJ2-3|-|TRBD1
CASSPGTAKSTDTQYF
TGTGCCAGCAGCCCTGGGACAGCTAAGAGCACAGATACGCAGTATTTT
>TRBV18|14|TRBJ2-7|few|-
CASSPARGGYEQYF
TGTGCCAGCTCACCTGCAAGGGGGGGGTACGAGCAGTACTTC
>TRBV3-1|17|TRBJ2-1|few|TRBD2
CASSQDFGLAANNEQFF
TGTGCCAGCAGCCAAGATTTTGGGCTAGCGGCCAACAATGAGCAGTTCTTC
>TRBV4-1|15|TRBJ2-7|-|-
CASSQDLGLPYEQYF
TGCGCCAGCAGCCAAGATCTGGGGCTACCATACGAGCAGTACTTC
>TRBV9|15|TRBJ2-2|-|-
CASSVEGLNTGELFF
TGTGCCAGCAGCGTAGAAGGGTTGAACACCGGGGAGCTGTTTTTT
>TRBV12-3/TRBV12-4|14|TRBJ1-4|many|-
CASGITGMGEKLFF
TGTGCCAGCGGGATTACAGGGATGGGTGAAAAACTGTTTTTT
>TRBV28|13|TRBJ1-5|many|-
CASSLGTRQPQHF
TGTGCCAGCAGTTTGGGGACTCGACAGCCCCAGCATTTT
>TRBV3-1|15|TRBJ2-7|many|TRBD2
CASSQRGSGGNEQYF
TGTGCCAGCAGCCAACGCGGTAGCGGGGGGAACGAGCAGTACTTC
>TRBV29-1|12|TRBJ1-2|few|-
CSVEARGGGYTF
TGCAGCGTTGAGGCCCGGGGGGGAGGCTACACCTTC